The rows below give T cell receptor beta chains drawn from one sample of a study of CD8 T cells in ankylosing spondylitis. A single record per CDR3 protein comes from TCRdb applying MiXCR to the 5' RACE reads. This sample has about 220,000 distinct CDR3 sequences, with about 16% found just once. The sample was blood, either unsorted or a sorted T cell fraction (not recorded which). The source is a male donor with ankylosing spondylitis. Each CDR3 is given with its conserved first and last residue. A D gene is named only where the DNA matches it firmly. Size is stated for part of the rows, as once, few or many counts, or as a class when the clone is expanded.

clone_size: NA; v_call: TRBV7-9; d_call: TRBD1; j_call: TRBJ1-2; cdr3_aa: CASSLETGQGAFYGYTF; cdr3_nt: TGTGCCAGCAGCTTAGAGACGGGACAGGGGGCTTTCTATGGCTACACCTTC
clone_size: NA; v_call: TRBV28; d_call: TRBD1; j_call: TRBJ2-7; cdr3_aa: CASSPGTGGLLYEQYF; cdr3_nt: TGTGCCAGCAGTCCGGGGACAGGGGGCCTCCTCTACGAGCAGTACTTC
clone_size: few; v_call: TRBV28; d_call: TRBD1; j_call: TRBJ1-1; cdr3_aa: CASSLTGDSLNTEAFF; cdr3_nt: TGTGCCAGCAGTTTGACAGGGGACTCACTGAACACTGAAGCTTTCTTT
clone_size: few; v_call: TRBV10-3; d_call: NA; j_call: TRBJ2-3; cdr3_aa: CAISEWNTDTQYF; cdr3_nt: TGTGCCATCAGTGAGTGGAATACAGATACGCAGTATTTT
clone_size: few; v_call: TRBV20-1; d_call: NA; j_call: TRBJ2-7; cdr3_aa: CSARDELISPYEQYF; cdr3_nt: TGCAGTGCTAGAGATGAGTTGATTTCCCCCTACGAGCAGTACTTC
clone_size: NA; v_call: TRBV5-4; d_call: TRBD2; j_call: TRBJ2-1; cdr3_aa: CASSLVSSGRYEQFF; cdr3_nt: TGTGCCAGCAGCTTGGTGTCTAGCGGGAGGTATGAGCAGTTCTTC
clone_size: once; v_call: TRBV29-1; d_call: NA; j_call: TRBJ1-1; cdr3_aa: CSGGRSTEAFF; cdr3_nt: TGCAGTGGGGGTCGGAGCACTGAAGCTTTCTTT
clone_size: many; v_call: TRBV6-1; d_call: NA; j_call: TRBJ1-1; cdr3_aa: CASSPDSLNTEAFF; cdr3_nt: TGTGCCAGCAGCCCGGACAGCCTGAACACTGAAGCTTTCTTT
clone_size: few; v_call: TRBV4-1; d_call: NA; j_call: TRBJ2-3; cdr3_aa: CASSQDDLTDTQYF; cdr3_nt: TGCGCCAGCAGCCAAGATGACCTCACAGATACGCAGTATTTT
clone_size: NA; v_call: TRBV10-3; d_call: NA; j_call: TRBJ1-1; cdr3_aa: CAISVENTEAFF; cdr3_nt: TGTGCCATCAGTGTCGAGAACACTGAAGCTTTCTTT
clone_size: few; v_call: TRBV12-3/TRBV12-4; d_call: TRBD1; j_call: TRBJ2-5; cdr3_aa: CASSPGTGAETQYF; cdr3_nt: TGTGCCAGCAGCCCCGGGACAGGGGCCGAGACCCAGTACTTC
clone_size: NA; v_call: TRBV5-6; d_call: NA; j_call: TRBJ2-1; cdr3_aa: CASSLDDSFSYNEQFF; cdr3_nt: TGTGCCAGCAGCTTGGACGACAGCTTCTCCTACAATGAGCAGTTCTTC
clone_size: NA; v_call: TRBV20-1; d_call: TRBD2; j_call: TRBJ2-7; cdr3_aa: CSAREWTSGYEQYF; cdr3_nt: TGCAGTGCTAGAGAATGGACTAGCGGCTACGAGCAGTACTTC
clone_size: many; v_call: TRBV7-9; d_call: TRBD1; j_call: TRBJ2-1; cdr3_aa: CASSLVDRASYNEQFF; cdr3_nt: TGTGCCAGCAGCTTAGTGGACAGGGCCTCCTACAATGAGCAGTTCTTC
clone_size: many; v_call: TRBV6-1; d_call: NA; j_call: TRBJ1-2; cdr3_aa: CASSEVRLGLHGYTF; cdr3_nt: TGTGCCAGCAGTGAAGTACGGCTGGGGCTACATGGCTACACCTTC
clone_size: NA; v_call: TRBV20-1; d_call: NA; j_call: TRBJ1-5; cdr3_aa: CSAGRGGWDNSNQPQHF; cdr3_nt: TGCAGTGCGGGTAGGGGAGGATGGGATAATAGCAATCAGCCCCAGCATTTT
clone_size: few; v_call: TRBV28; d_call: TRBD2; j_call: TRBJ2-1; cdr3_aa: CASSLSGRHNEQFF; cdr3_nt: TGTGCCAGCAGCCTTAGCGGGAGACACAATGAGCAGTTCTTC
clone_size: few; v_call: TRBV10-3; d_call: NA; j_call: TRBJ1-1; cdr3_aa: CAIGVDTEAFF; cdr3_nt: TGTGCCATCGGGGTAGACACTGAAGCTTTCTTT
clone_size: few; v_call: TRBV28; d_call: NA; j_call: TRBJ2-5; cdr3_aa: CASSLSLGTDQETQYF; cdr3_nt: TGTGCCAGCAGTTTATCGTTGGGGACCGATCAAGAGACCCAGTACTTC
clone_size: few; v_call: TRBV4-1; d_call: TRBD2; j_call: TRBJ2-5; cdr3_aa: CASSQRLSSGSETQYF; cdr3_nt: TGCGCCAGCAGCCAAAGGCTGAGTAGCGGGAGCGAGACCCAGTACTTC
clone_size: many; v_call: TRBV6-2/TRBV6-3; d_call: NA; j_call: TRBJ2-7; cdr3_aa: CASSYIYEQYF; cdr3_nt: TGTGCCAGCAGTTACATTTACGAGCAGTACTTC
clone_size: NA; v_call: TRBV4-3; d_call: NA; j_call: TRBJ1-1; cdr3_aa: CASSQDNTWTTEAFF; cdr3_nt: TGCGCCAGCAGCCAAGACAACACCTGGACCACTGAAGCTTTCTTT
clone_size: NA; v_call: TRBV6-1; d_call: TRBD2; j_call: TRBJ2-1; cdr3_aa: CASGPASGAYNEQFF; cdr3_nt: TGTGCCAGTGGGCCGGCTAGCGGGGCCTACAATGAGCAGTTCTTC
clone_size: NA; v_call: TRBV19; d_call: TRBD1; j_call: TRBJ1-5; cdr3_aa: CASKGQDNQPQHF; cdr3_nt: TGTGCCAGTAAGGGACAGGACAATCAGCCCCAGCATTTT
clone_size: NA; v_call: TRBV4-3; d_call: NA; j_call: TRBJ2-7; cdr3_aa: CASSQVAYSSYEQYF; cdr3_nt: TGCGCCAGCAGCCAAGTGGCCTACTCCTCCTACGAGCAGTACTTC
clone_size: NA; v_call: TRBV6-5; d_call: TRBD1; j_call: TRBJ2-7; cdr3_aa: CASRTGWEQYF; cdr3_nt: TGTGCCAGCAGGACAGGGTGGGAGCAGTACTTC
clone_size: NA; v_call: TRBV12-3/TRBV12-4; d_call: NA; j_call: TRBJ2-7; cdr3_aa: CASSPTSYEQYF; cdr3_nt: TGTGCCAGCAGTCCCACGTCCTACGAGCAGTACTTC
clone_size: few; v_call: TRBV9; d_call: NA; j_call: TRBJ1-3; cdr3_aa: CASSVGGGSGNTIYF; cdr3_nt: TGTGCCAGCAGCGTCGGTGGTGGCTCTGGAAACACCATATATTTT
clone_size: NA; v_call: TRBV12-3/TRBV12-4; d_call: TRBD1; j_call: TRBJ1-2; cdr3_aa: CASSAAYTGAGYGYTF; cdr3_nt: TGTGCCAGCAGTGCTGCATATACAGGGGCGGGCTATGGCTACACCTTC
clone_size: NA; v_call: TRBV10-3; d_call: NA; j_call: TRBJ1-1; cdr3_aa: CAIGMGGTGMNTEAFF; cdr3_nt: TGTGCCATCGGGATGGGGGGGACCGGCATGAACACTGAAGCTTTCTTT
clone_size: once; v_call: TRBV5-6; d_call: TRBD2; j_call: TRBJ2-7; cdr3_aa: CASSLVPSGGTAYEQYF; cdr3_nt: TGTGCCAGCAGCTTGGTTCCTAGCGGGGGGACCGCCTACGAGCAGTACTTC
clone_size: NA; v_call: TRBV5-1; d_call: TRBD1; j_call: TRBJ2-7; cdr3_aa: CASSPGQAAYEQYF; cdr3_nt: TGCGCCAGCAGCCCCGGACAGGCAGCCTACGAGCAGTACTTC
clone_size: few; v_call: TRBV27; d_call: NA; j_call: TRBJ1-1; cdr3_aa: CASSLGGAAEAFF; cdr3_nt: TGTGCCAGCAGTTTGGGGGGGGCAGCTGAAGCTTTCTTT
clone_size: NA; v_call: TRBV2; d_call: NA; j_call: TRBJ2-5; cdr3_aa: CASTSPDSDYQETQYF; cdr3_nt: TGTGCCAGCACCTCCCCGGACAGCGACTACCAAGAGACCCAGTACTTC
clone_size: NA; v_call: TRBV28; d_call: NA; j_call: TRBJ1-5; cdr3_aa: CASSIINPGTAGNQPQHF; cdr3_nt: TGTGCCAGCAGTATCATAAACCCCGGGACCGCCGGCAATCAGCCCCAGCATTTT
clone_size: few; v_call: TRBV29-1; d_call: NA; j_call: TRBJ1-1; cdr3_aa: CSVIVSSATEAFF; cdr3_nt: TGCAGCGTTATAGTCTCGTCCGCCACTGAAGCTTTCTTT
clone_size: few; v_call: TRBV18; d_call: NA; j_call: TRBJ2-5; cdr3_aa: CASSPLEFEETQYF; cdr3_nt: TGTGCCAGCTCACCACTCGAATTCGAAGAGACCCAGTACTTC
clone_size: NA; v_call: TRBV5-6; d_call: NA; j_call: TRBJ2-3; cdr3_aa: CASSFRGGGTDTQYF; cdr3_nt: TGTGCCAGCAGCTTCCGCGGTGGGGGCACAGATACGCAGTATTTT
clone_size: NA; v_call: TRBV27; d_call: TRBD1; j_call: TRBJ2-2; cdr3_aa: CASSFVRPTGSGPRTGELFF; cdr3_nt: TGTGCCAGCAGTTTTGTTCGTCCGACAGGGAGTGGACCTCGGACCGGGGAGCTGTTTTTT
clone_size: few; v_call: TRBV12-3/TRBV12-4; d_call: TRBD1; j_call: TRBJ1-1; cdr3_aa: CASSHKTGLNTEAFF; cdr3_nt: TGTGCCAGCAGCCATAAGACAGGGCTGAACACTGAAGCTTTCTTT
clone_size: few; v_call: TRBV5-1; d_call: NA; j_call: TRBJ2-1; cdr3_aa: CASSGGRYNEQFF; cdr3_nt: TGCGCCAGCAGTGGAGGACGGTACAATGAGCAGTTCTTC
clone_size: few; v_call: TRBV5-1; d_call: TRBD1; j_call: TRBJ2-7; cdr3_aa: CASRGTDSFPYEQYF; cdr3_nt: TGCGCCAGCAGGGGGACAGATTCATTCCCCTACGAGCAGTACTTC
clone_size: NA; v_call: TRBV19; d_call: NA; j_call: TRBJ2-5; cdr3_aa: CASSIDSGVFRQETQYF; cdr3_nt: TGTGCCAGTAGTATAGATAGTGGGGTGTTTAGACAAGAGACCCAGTACTTC
clone_size: few; v_call: TRBV4-3; d_call: NA; j_call: TRBJ2-7; cdr3_aa: CASSQDVLAGPYEQYF; cdr3_nt: TGCGCCAGCAGCCAAGATGTACTAGCAGGTCCCTACGAGCAGTACTTC
clone_size: NA; v_call: TRBV12-3/TRBV12-4; d_call: NA; j_call: TRBJ1-1; cdr3_aa: CASSLLDLAGGTEAFF; cdr3_nt: TGTGCCAGCAGTTTATTAGATCTGGCGGGAGGCACTGAAGCTTTCTTT
clone_size: NA; v_call: TRBV6-5; d_call: NA; j_call: TRBJ2-2; cdr3_aa: CASSYSMEGAGELFF; cdr3_nt: TGTGCCAGCAGTTACTCGATGGAGGGGGCCGGGGAGCTGTTTTTT
clone_size: NA; v_call: TRBV12-3/TRBV12-4; d_call: NA; j_call: TRBJ2-3; cdr3_aa: CASSLMADTQYF; cdr3_nt: TGTGCCAGCAGTTTGATGGCAGATACGCAGTATTTT
clone_size: many; v_call: TRBV7-9; d_call: NA; j_call: TRBJ2-1; cdr3_aa: CASSPPLSANEQFF; cdr3_nt: TGTGCCAGCAGCCCCCCGTTAAGCGCCAATGAGCAGTTCTTC
clone_size: few; v_call: TRBV20-1; d_call: NA; j_call: TRBJ1-1; cdr3_aa: CSARQGLNTEAFF; cdr3_nt: TGCAGTGCTAGACAGGGGTTAAACACTGAAGCTTTCTTT
clone_size: few; v_call: TRBV7-9; d_call: NA; j_call: TRBJ1-1; cdr3_aa: CASSYGSGEAFF; cdr3_nt: TGTGCCAGCAGTTATGGAAGCGGAGAAGCTTTCTTT
clone_size: few; v_call: TRBV7-9; d_call: TRBD1; j_call: TRBJ1-2; cdr3_aa: CASSSPRDRTNYGYTF; cdr3_nt: TGTGCCAGCAGCTCCCCCCGGGACAGGACTAACTATGGCTACACCTTC
clone_size: few; v_call: TRBV20-1; d_call: TRBD2; j_call: TRBJ2-1; cdr3_aa: CSASAIAGGYNEQFF; cdr3_nt: TGCAGTGCTAGTGCGATAGCGGGAGGGTACAATGAGCAGTTCTTC
clone_size: many; v_call: TRBV12-3/TRBV12-4; d_call: NA; j_call: TRBJ2-1; cdr3_aa: CASSLAGFSYNEQFF; cdr3_nt: TGTGCCAGCAGTTTAGCAGGGTTCTCCTACAATGAGCAGTTCTTC
clone_size: few; v_call: TRBV3-1; d_call: TRBD1; j_call: TRBJ1-1; cdr3_aa: CASSRSIDRGYTEAFF; cdr3_nt: TGTGCCAGCAGCCGGTCGATTGACAGGGGTTATACTGAAGCTTTCTTT
clone_size: NA; v_call: TRBV5-1; d_call: NA; j_call: TRBJ2-7; cdr3_aa: CASSPYSGRYEQYF; cdr3_nt: TGCGCCAGCAGCCCGTACTCGGGCCGATACGAGCAGTACTTC
clone_size: few; v_call: TRBV20-1; d_call: NA; j_call: TRBJ1-3; cdr3_aa: CSARGAWGNTIYF; cdr3_nt: TGCAGTGCTAGAGGGGCCTGGGGAAACACCATATATTTT
clone_size: NA; v_call: TRBV7-2; d_call: NA; j_call: TRBJ2-1; cdr3_aa: CASSVGGSEAEQFF; cdr3_nt: TGTGCCAGCAGTGTTGGGGGGAGCGAAGCTGAGCAGTTCTTC
clone_size: few; v_call: TRBV12-3/TRBV12-4; d_call: TRBD2; j_call: TRBJ2-5; cdr3_aa: CASSPFGTSGRQETQYF; cdr3_nt: TGTGCCAGCAGTCCCTTCGGGACTAGCGGGAGACAAGAGACCCAGTACTTC
clone_size: many; v_call: TRBV7-6; d_call: NA; j_call: TRBJ1-1; cdr3_aa: CASSLGQNAEAFF; cdr3_nt: TGTGCCAGCAGCTTAGGGCAGAATGCTGAAGCTTTCTTT
clone_size: NA; v_call: TRBV29-1; d_call: NA; j_call: TRBJ1-1; cdr3_aa: CSVEDLSGTGTEAFF; cdr3_nt: TGCAGCGTTGAAGATCTAAGTGGAACGGGCACTGAAGCTTTCTTT